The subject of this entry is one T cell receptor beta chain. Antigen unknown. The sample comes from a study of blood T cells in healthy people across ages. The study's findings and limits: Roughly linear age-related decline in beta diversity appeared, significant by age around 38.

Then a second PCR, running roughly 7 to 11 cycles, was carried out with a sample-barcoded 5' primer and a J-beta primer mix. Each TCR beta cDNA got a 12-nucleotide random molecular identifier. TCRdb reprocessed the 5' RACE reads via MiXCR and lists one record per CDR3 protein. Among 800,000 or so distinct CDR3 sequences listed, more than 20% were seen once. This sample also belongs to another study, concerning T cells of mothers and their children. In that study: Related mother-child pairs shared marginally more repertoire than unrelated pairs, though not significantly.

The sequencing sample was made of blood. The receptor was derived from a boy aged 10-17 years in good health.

CDR3 nucleotides: TGCAGTGCTTCCGACAGGGACAATGAGCAGTTCTTC. Its protein is CSASDRDNEQFF. The rearrangement uses TRBV20-1 and TRBJ2-1, with 7 nucleotides matching TRBD1. The CDR3 is 12 amino acids. The germline CDR1 and CDR2 sequences are DFQATT and SNEGSKA (reference sequence). Trimming took 5 bases from V and 5 from J; bases not matched to a gene: 3.